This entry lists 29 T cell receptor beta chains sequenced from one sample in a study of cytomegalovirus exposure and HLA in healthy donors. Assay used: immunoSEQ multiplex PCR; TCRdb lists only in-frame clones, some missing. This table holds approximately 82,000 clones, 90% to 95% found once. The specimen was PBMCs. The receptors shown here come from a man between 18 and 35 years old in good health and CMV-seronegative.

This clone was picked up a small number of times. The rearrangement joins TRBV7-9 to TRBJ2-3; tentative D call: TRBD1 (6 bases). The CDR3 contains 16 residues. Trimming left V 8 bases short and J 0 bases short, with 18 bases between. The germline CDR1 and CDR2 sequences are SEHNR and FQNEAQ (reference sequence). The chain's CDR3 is CASGSTGTTSTDTQYF. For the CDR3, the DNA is TGTGCCAGCGGGTCGACCGGGACAACTAGCACAGATACGCAGTATTTT. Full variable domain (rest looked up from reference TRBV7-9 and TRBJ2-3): DTGVSQNPRHKITKRGQNVTFRCDPISEHNRLYWYRQTLGQGPEFLTYFQNEAQLEKSRLLSDRFSAERPKGSFSTLEIQRTEQGDSAMYLCASGSTGTTSTDTQYFGPGTRLTVL.

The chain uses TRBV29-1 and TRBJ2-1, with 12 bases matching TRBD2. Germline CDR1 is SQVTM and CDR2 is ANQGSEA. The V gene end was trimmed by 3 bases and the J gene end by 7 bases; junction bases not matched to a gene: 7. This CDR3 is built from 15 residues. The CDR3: CSVEQRLAGVNEQFF. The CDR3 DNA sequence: TGCAGCGTTGAGCAGCGACTAGCGGGAGTGAATGAGCAGTTCTTC.

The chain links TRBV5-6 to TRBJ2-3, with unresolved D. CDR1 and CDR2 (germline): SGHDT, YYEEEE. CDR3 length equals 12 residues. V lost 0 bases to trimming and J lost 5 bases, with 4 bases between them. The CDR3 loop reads CASSLVGDTQYF. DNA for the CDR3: TGTGCCAGCAGCTTGGTCGGAGATACGCAGTATTTT.

Here the CDR3 DNA reads TGTGCCTGGAGCCCCCCCCCGGGACAGGGAGGCAATCAGCCCCAGCATTTT. Translating it yields CAWSPPPGQGGNQPQHF. The chain is built from TRBV30 and TRBJ1-5; 9 nucleotides line up with TRBD1. The CDR3 is 17 amino acids. Germline V lookup: CDR1 GTSNPN, CDR2 SVGIG (reference sequence). J was trimmed by 2 bases and V by 3 bases; bases with no gene match: 11.

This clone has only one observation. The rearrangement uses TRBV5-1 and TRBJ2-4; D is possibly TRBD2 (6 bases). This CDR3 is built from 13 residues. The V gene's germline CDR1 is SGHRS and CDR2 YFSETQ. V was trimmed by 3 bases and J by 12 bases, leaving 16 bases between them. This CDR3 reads CASSWNSGIAQYF. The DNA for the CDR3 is TGCGCCAGCAGCTGGAATAGCGGAATCGCTCAGTACTTC.

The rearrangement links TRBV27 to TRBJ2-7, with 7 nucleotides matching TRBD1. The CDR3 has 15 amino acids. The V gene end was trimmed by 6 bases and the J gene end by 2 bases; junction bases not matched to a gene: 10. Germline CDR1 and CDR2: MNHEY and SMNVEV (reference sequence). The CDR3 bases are TGTGCCAGCAGAATGACAGGGTTGCCCCCCTACGAGCAGTACTTC. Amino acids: CASRMTGLPPYEQYF.

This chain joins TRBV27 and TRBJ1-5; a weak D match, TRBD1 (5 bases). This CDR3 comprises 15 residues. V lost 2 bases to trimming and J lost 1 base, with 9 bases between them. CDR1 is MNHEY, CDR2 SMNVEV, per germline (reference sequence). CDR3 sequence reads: CASSLMTDSNQPQHF. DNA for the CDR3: TGTGCCAGCAGTTTAATGACAGACAGCAATCAGCCCCAGCATTTT.

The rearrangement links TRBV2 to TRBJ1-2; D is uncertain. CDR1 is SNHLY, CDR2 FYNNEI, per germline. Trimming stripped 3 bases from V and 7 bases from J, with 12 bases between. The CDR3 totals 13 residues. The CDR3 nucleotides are TGTGCCAGCAGTGAGGCGGAAGTGGCTGGCTACACCTTC. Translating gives CASSEAEVAGYTF.

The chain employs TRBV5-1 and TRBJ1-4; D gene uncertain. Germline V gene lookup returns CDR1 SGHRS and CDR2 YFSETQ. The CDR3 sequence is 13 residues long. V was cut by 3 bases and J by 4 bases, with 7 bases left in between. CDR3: CASSYRVNEKLFF. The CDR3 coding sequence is TGCGCCAGCAGCTACAGAGTTAATGAAAAACTGTTTTTT.

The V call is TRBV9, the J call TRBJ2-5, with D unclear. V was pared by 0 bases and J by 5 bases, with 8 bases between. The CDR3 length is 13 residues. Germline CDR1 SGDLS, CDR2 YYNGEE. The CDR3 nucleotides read TGTGCCAGCAGCGTAGGGTCGGTTGAGACCCAGTACTTC. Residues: CASSVGSVETQYF.

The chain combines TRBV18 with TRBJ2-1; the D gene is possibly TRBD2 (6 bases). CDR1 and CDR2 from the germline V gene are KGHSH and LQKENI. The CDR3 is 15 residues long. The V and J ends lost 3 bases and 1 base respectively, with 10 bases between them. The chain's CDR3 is CASSPGGESYNEQFF. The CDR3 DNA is TGTGCCAGCTCACCCGGGGGTGAATCCTACAATGAGCAGTTCTTC.

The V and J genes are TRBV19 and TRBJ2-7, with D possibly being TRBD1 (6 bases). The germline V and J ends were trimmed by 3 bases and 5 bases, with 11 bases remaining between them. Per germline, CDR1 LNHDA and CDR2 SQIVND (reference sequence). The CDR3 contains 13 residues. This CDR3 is CASSITGQHEQYF. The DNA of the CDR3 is TGTGCCAGTAGTATCACAGGGCAGCACGAGCAGTACTTC.

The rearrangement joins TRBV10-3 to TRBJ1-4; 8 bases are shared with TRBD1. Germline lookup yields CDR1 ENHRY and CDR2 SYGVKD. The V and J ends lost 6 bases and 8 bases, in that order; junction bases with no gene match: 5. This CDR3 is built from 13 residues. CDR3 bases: TGTGCCATCAGCCCAGGGGGCCGGGAAAAACTGTTTTTT. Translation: CAISPGGREKLFF.

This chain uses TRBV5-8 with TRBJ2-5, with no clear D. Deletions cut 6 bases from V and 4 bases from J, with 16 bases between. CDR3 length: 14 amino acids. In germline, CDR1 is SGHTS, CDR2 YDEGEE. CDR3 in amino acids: CASTPSFLGETQYF. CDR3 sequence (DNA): TGTGCCAGCACCCCTAGTTTCCTTGGAGAGACCCAGTACTTC.

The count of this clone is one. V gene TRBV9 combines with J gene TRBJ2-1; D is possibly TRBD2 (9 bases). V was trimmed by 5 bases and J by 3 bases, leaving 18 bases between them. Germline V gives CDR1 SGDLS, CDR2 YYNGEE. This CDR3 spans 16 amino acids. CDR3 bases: TGTGCCAGCAGTGGGACAGGACTAGCGATCTACAATGAGCAGTTCTTC. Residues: CASSGTGLAIYNEQFF.

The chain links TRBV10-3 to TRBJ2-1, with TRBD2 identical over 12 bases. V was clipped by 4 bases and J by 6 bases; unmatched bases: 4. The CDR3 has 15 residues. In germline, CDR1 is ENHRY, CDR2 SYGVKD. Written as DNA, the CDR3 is TGTGCCATCAGTGCCGGACTAGCGGGGATCAATGAGCAGTTCTTC. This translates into CAISAGLAGINEQFF.

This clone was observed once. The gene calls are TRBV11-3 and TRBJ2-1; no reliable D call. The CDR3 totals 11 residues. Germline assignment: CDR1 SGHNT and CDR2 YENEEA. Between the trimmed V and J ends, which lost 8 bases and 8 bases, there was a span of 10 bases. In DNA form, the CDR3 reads TGTGCCAGCGGTAGTGGGCATGAGCAGTTCTTC. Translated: CASGSGHEQFF.

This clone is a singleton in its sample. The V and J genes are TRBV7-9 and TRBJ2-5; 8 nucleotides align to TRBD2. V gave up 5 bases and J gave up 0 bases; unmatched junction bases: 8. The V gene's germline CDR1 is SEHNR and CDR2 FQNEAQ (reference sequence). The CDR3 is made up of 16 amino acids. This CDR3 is CASSRGGGRYQETQYF. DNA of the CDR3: TGTGCCAGCAGCCGGGGCGGGGGGCGCTACCAAGAGACCCAGTACTTC.

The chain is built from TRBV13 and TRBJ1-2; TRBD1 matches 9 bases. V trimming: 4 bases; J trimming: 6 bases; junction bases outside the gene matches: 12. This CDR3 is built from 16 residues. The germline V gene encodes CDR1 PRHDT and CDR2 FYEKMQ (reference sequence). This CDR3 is CASSYNPDRGWDGYTF. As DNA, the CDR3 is TGTGCCAGCAGCTACAACCCGGACAGGGGCTGGGATGGCTACACCTTC. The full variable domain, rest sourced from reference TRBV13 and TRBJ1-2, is AAGVIQSPRHLIKEKRETATLKCYPIPRHDTVYWYQQGPGQDPQFLISFYEKMQSDKGSIPDRFSAQQFSDYHSELNMSSLELGDSALYFCASSYNPDRGWDGYTFGSGTRLTVV.

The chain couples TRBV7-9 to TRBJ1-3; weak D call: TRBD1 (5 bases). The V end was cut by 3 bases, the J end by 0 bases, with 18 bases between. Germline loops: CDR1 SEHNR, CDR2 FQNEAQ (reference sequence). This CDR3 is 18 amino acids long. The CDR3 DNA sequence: TGTGCCAGCAGCTTGATGGGTCCACGACAGCGCTCTGGAAACACCATATATTTT. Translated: CASSLMGPRQRSGNTIYF.

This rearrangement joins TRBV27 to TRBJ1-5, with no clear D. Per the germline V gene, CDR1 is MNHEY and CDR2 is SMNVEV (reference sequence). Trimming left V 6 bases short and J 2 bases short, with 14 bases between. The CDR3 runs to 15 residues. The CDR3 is CASSQTPGGNQPQHF. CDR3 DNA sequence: TGTGCCAGCAGCCAAACACCCGGAGGCAATCAGCCCCAGCATTTT.

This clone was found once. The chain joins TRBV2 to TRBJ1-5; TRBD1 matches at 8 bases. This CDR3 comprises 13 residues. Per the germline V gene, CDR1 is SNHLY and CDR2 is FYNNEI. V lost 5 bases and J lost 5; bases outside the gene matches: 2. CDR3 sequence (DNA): TGTGCCAGCAGTCAGGACAGGGATCAGCCCCAGCATTTT. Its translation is CASSQDRDQPQHF. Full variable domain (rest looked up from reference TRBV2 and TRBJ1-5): EPEVTQTPSHQVTQMGQEVILRCVPISNHLYFYWYRQILGQKVEFLVSFYNNEISEKSEIFDDQFSVERPDGSNFTLKIRSTKLEDSAMYFCASSQDRDQPQHFGDGTRLSIL.

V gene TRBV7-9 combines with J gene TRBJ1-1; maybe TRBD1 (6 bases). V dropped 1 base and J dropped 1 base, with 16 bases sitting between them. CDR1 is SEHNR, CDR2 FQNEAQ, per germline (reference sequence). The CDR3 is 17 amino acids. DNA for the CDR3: TGTGCCAGCAGCTTAGGTACAGGGAAGCTCGCGAACACTGAAGCTTTCTTT. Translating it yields CASSLGTGKLANTEAFF. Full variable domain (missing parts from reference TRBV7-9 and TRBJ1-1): DTGVSQNPRHKITKRGQNVTFRCDPISEHNRLYWYRQTLGQGPEFLTYFQNEAQLEKSRLLSDRFSAERPKGSFSTLEIQRTEQGDSAMYLCASSLGTGKLANTEAFFGQGTRLTVV.

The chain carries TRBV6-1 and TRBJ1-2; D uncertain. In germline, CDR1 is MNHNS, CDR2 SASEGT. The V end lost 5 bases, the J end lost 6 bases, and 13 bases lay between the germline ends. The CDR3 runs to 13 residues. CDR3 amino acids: CASSSSPDHGYTF. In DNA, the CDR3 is TGTGCCAGCAGTTCCTCCCCAGATCATGGCTACACCTTC.

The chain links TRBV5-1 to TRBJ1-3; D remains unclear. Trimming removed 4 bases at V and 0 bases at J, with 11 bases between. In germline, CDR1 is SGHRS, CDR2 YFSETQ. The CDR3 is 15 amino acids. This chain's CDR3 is CASSPPGLSGNTIYF. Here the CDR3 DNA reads TGCGCCAGCAGCCCCCCGGGTCTCTCTGGAAACACCATATATTTT.

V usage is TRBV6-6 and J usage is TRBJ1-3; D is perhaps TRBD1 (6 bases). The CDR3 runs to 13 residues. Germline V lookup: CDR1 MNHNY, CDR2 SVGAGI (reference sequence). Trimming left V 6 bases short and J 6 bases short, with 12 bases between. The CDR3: CASSTGLVNTIYF. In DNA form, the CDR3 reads TGTGCCAGCAGCACAGGGTTAGTAAACACCATATATTTT.

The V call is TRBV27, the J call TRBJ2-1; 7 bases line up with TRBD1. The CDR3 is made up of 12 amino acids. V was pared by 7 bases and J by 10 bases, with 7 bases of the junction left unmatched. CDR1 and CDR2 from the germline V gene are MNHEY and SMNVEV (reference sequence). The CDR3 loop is CASITGVGEQFF. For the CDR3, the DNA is TGTGCCAGCATTACAGGGGTGGGCGAGCAGTTCTTC.

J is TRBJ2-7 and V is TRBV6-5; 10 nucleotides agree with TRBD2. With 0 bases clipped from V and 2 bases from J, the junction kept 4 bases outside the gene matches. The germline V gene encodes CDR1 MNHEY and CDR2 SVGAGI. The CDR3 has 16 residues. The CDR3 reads CASSYSPSGGPYEQYF. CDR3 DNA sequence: TGTGCCAGCAGTTACTCGCCTAGCGGGGGCCCCTACGAGCAGTACTTC.

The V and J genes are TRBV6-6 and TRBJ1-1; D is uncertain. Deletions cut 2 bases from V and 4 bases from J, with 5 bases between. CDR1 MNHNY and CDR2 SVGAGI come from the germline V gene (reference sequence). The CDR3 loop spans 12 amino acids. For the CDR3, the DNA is TGTGCCAGCAGTTACGGAGGCACTGAAGCTTTCTTT. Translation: CASSYGGTEAFF.